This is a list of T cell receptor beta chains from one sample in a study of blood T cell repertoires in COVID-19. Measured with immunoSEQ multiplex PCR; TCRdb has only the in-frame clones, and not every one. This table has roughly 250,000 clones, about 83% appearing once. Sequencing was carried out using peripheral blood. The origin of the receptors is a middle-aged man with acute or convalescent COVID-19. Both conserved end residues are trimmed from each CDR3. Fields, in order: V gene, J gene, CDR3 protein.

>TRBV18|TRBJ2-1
ASSTGFGEQF
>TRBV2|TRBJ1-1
ASSVSQFNTEAF
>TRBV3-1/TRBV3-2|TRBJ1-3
ASSQAGTGGYTIY
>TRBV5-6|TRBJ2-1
ASSQGNEQF
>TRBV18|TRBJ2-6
ASSPDKGQVTSGANVLT
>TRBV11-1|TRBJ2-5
ASQRQGGVGETQY
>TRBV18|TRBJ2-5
ASSPLEAGEETQY
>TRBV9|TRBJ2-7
ASSVDVRHYEQY
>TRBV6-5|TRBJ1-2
ASKRQFYGYT
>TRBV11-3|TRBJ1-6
ASSLGQKNSPLH
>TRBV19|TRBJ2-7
ASSKGQMSSYEQY
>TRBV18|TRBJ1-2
ASSPPSSKNYGYT
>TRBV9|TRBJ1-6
ASSVSGGSYNSPLH
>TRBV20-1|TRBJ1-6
SASGLSSYNSPLH
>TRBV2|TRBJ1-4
AARRADATNEKLF
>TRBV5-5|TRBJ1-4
ASSLRTGINEKLF
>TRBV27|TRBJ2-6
ASREPSGANVLT
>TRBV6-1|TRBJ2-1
ASSDLPTYNEQF
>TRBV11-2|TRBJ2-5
ASSSEYRLQETQY
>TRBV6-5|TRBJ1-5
ASSLTGGSQPQH
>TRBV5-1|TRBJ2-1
ASSPGGYEQF
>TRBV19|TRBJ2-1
ASSPLAGGQYEQF
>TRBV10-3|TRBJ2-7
AISPDGYEQY
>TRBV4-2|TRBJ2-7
ASSQGLAGGEQY
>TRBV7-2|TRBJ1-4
ASSLRPANEKLF
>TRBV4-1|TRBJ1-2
ASSHPGGYT
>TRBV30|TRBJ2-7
AWSSSDEQY
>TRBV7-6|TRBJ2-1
ASSFRDREHNEQF
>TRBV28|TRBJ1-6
ASRSSEGRSNSPLH
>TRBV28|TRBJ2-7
ASITRGLAVYEQY
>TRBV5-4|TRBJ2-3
ASNNQQGAGTDTQY
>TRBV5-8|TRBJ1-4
ASSHSGTGGNNEKLF
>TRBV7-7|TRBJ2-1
ASSYLGEVNEQF
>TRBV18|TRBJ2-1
ASSPSSSYNEQF
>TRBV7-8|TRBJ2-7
ASSLGGLSYEQY
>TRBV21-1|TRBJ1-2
ASSARQGGNEGYT
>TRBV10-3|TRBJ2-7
AISDRGVDYEQY
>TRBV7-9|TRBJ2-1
ASSFRASIYNEQF
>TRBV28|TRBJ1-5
ASSSRQLNQPQH
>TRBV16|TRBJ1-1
ASSQSAGLSEAF
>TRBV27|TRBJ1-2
ASSPNRRDRSYYGYT
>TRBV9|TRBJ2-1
ASSASGSSLNEQF
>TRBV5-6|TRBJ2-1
ASSPPGRDEQF
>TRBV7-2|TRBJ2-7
ASSFSTSYEQY
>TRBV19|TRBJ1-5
ASGQGADQPQH
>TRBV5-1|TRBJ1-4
ASSLVPGRANEKLF
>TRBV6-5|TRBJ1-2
ASSYGQGTYGYT
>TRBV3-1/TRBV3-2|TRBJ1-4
ASSFGQINEKLF
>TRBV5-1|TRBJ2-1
ASSLEPGGYNEQF
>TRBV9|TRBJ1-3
ASSVTSTSGNTIY
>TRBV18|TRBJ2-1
ASPRQGTSGSDEQF